Here is one T cell receptor beta chain with its context. TCRdb's table, derived via immunoSEQ multiplex PCR, lists solely in-frame clones and lacks some. Of fewer than 500,000 clones in the sample, around 90% were seen once. This sample stems from a study of blood T cell repertoires in COVID-19. Germline V gene sequence: CDR1 GTSNPN, CDR2 SVGIG (reference sequence). This CDR3 region has 15 residues. The V gene lost 3 bases and the J gene lost 5 bases, with 16 bases spanning the gap. V usage is TRBV30 and J usage is TRBJ1-4, with D possibly matching TRBD1 (6 bases). The clonotype was recovered from a woman younger than 30 who had recovered from COVID-19. Sample: PBMCs or T cells enriched from blood (not recorded which). CDR3 nucleotide sequence: TGTGCCTGGAGCGAAGGTACAAGGGGGAATGAAAAACTGTTTTTT. This codes for CAWSEGTRGNEKLFF.